This is a list of T cell receptor beta chains from one sample in a study of T cell responses to AZD1222 COVID-19 vaccine. Assay used: immunoSEQ multiplex PCR; TCRdb lists only in-frame clones, some missing. The table records 150,000 to 200,000 clones, approximately 94% of them present only once. The source material was peripheral blood, sampled 28 days after the second dose of the MenACWY control vaccine. These receptors were collected from an adult who received the MenACWY meningococcal vaccine as a control. Each CDR3 is given with its conserved first and last residue. D genes are given only for firm matches. Clone size, where shown, is once, few, many, or a class for clones that have expanded.

-	TRBJ1-5	-	TRBV15	CATSMPFGDNQPQHF	TGTGCCACCAGCATGCCATTTGGGGACAATCAGCCCCAGCATTTT
-	TRBJ2-5	TRBD2	TRBV7-9	CASSSSGRETQYF	TGTGCCAGCAGCTCCAGCGGGAGGGAGACCCAGTACTTC
-	TRBJ1-6	-	TRBV10-3	CAISESAGLSSPLHF	TGTGCCATCAGTGAGTCTGCAGGTTTAAGCTCACCCCTCCACTTT
-	TRBJ2-7	-	TRBV5-5	CASSLDGASSYEQYF	TGTGCCAGCAGCTTGGATGGAGCGTCCTCCTACGAGCAGTACTTC
-	TRBJ2-5	-	TRBV5-6	CASSFLSWGLETQYF	TGTGCCAGCAGCTTCCTTTCGTGGGGGTTAGAGACCCAGTACTTC
-	TRBJ1-5	-	TRBV28	CASSLGRDSNQPQHF	TGTGCCAGCAGTTTAGGGAGGGATAGCAATCAGCCCCAGCATTTT
-	TRBJ2-1	TRBD2	TRBV7-6	CASSLASGLAGNEQFF	TGTGCCAGCAGCTTAGCTTCCGGACTAGCGGGCAATGAGCAGTTCTTC
-	TRBJ1-5	TRBD1	TRBV28	CASSAPWGAGGINQPQHF	TGTGCCAGCAGTGCGCCTTGGGGGGCAGGGGGTATAAATCAGCCCCAGCATTTT
-	TRBJ2-1	-	TRBV3-1/TRBV3-2	CASSQDATGGGEQFF	TGTGCCAGCAGCCAAGATGCGACAGGAGGCGGGGAGCAGTTCTTC
-	TRBJ1-5	-	TRBV9	CASSPGHQQPQHF	TGTGCCAGCAGCCCGGGACACCAGCAGCCCCAGCATTTT
once	TRBJ1-1	-	TRBV10-3	CASGGSFMDTEAFF	TGTGCCTCCGGGGGGAGCTTCATGGACACTGAAGCTTTCTTT
-	TRBJ2-3	-	TRBV6-5	CASTLGPGTDTQYF	TGTGCCAGCACTCTGGGACCGGGCACAGATACGCAGTATTTT
-	TRBJ1-6	-	TRBV6-5	CASTEHGGSLHF	TGTGCCAGCACCGAACACGGTGGGTCCCTCCACTTT
-	TRBJ1-1	-	TRBV11-2	CASSLWAPLGNTEAFF	TGTGCCAGCAGCTTATGGGCCCCTTTGGGGAACACTGAAGCTTTCTTT
-	TRBJ2-3	-	TRBV27	CASSLPGPRRDTQYF	TGTGCCAGCAGTCTCCCCGGTCCCCGACGGGATACGCAGTATTTT
-	TRBJ1-4	-	TRBV5-5	CASSLVTGKGEKLFF	TGTGCCAGCAGCTTGGTGACCGGGAAGGGTGAAAAACTGTTTTTT
-	TRBJ2-7	TRBD2	TRBV6-6	CASSPDPILAGAYEQYF	TGTGCCAGCAGTCCTGATCCTATACTAGCGGGAGCGTACGAGCAGTACTTC
-	TRBJ2-7	TRBD2	TRBV4-1	CASSHSPGTRGREQYF	TGCGCCAGCAGCCACTCCCCCGGGACTAGAGGGCGAGAGCAGTACTTC
-	TRBJ1-4	-	TRBV14	CASSLERAGLRTNEKLFF	TGTGCCAGCAGCCTGGAGAGGGCAGGATTGAGGACTAATGAAAAACTGTTTTTT
-	TRBJ1-4	TRBD1	TRBV5-1	CASSPIGTGEEKLFF	TGCGCCAGCAGTCCAATCGGGACAGGGGAGGAAAAACTGTTTTTT
-	TRBJ1-1	-	TRBV12-3/TRBV12-4	CASSTGPTEAFF	TGTGCCAGCAGCACAGGGCCCACTGAAGCTTTCTTT
-	TRBJ2-1	-	TRBV5-1	CASSLVLYNEQFF	TGCGCCAGCAGCTTGGTGCTATACAATGAGCAGTTCTTC
once	TRBJ2-7	-	TRBV7-6	CASSLRGGAYEQYF	TGTGCCAGCAGCTTACGGGGTGGGGCCTACGAGCAGTACTTC